The 17 T cell receptor beta chains reported below all come from one sample, sequenced in a study of CD8+ T cells in alopecia areata. Sequencing used cDNA as its template, made by extracting RNA and reverse transcribing it. TCRdb's table, derived via immunoSEQ multiplex PCR, lists solely in-frame clones and lacks some. The sample lists hundreds of thousands of clones; around two thirds were seen once. The source was CD4+ T cells sorted from blood, collected at week 0. The origin of the receptors is a human donor with alopecia areata.

This clone came up a few times. The chain is built from TRBV7-6 and TRBJ2-4; D is possibly TRBD2 (6 bases). Trimming took 5 bases from V and 2 from J, leaving 16 bases between them. The V gene's germline CDR1 is SGHVS and CDR2 FNYEAQ. CDR3 size: 16 residues. Here the CDR3 DNA reads TGTGCCAGCAGCCCGGGAGCAGGGAGGACCAAAAACATTCAGTACTTC. Translated: CASSPGAGRTKNIQYF.

The J gene is TRBJ1-6, the V gene TRBV4-3; D possibly corresponds to TRBD1 (5 bases). The CDR3 length is 16 residues. The ends were cut back, 0 bases at V and 6 bases at J, with 12 bases in the middle. Germline-derived CDR1 and CDR2 are LGHNA and YSLEER. CDR3 DNA: TGCGCCAGCAGCCAAGATCCTGTGACAGCTAATTCACCCCTCCACTTT. This encodes CASSQDPVTANSPLHF.

This chain uses TRBV29-1 with TRBJ2-5; D remains ambiguous. Germline V CDR1 and CDR2: SQVTM, ANQGSEA. CDR3 length: 12 residues. With 4 bases removed from V and 1 base from J, the gap between germline ends came to 7 bases. CDR3 coding DNA: TGCAGCGTTGCGTTTACCCAAGAGACCCAGTACTTC. It translates to CSVAFTQETQYF.

This clone has only a few counts. The chain is built from TRBV27 and TRBJ2-3; D uncertain. The V gene's germline CDR1 is MNHEY and CDR2 SMNVEV (reference sequence). The CDR3 sequence is 12 residues long. Trimming left V 4 bases short and J 2 bases short, with 4 bases between. CDR3: CASSSYTDTQYF. The CDR3 DNA sequence: TGTGCCAGCAGTTCCTACACAGATACGCAGTATTTT.

V and J are TRBV30 and TRBJ1-2; D possibly corresponds to TRBD1 (5 bases). This CDR3 contains 11 residues. Germline V gene lookup returns CDR1 GTSNPN and CDR2 SVGIG (reference sequence). V shed 2 bases and J shed 7 bases, with 8 bases lying between them. CDR3 region: CAWSQGVGYTF. The CDR3, as DNA: TGTGCCTGGAGTCAGGGAGTTGGCTACACCTTC.

The V call is TRBV5-1, the J call TRBJ2-1; no firm D call. V lost 4 bases and J 7 bases, leaving 9 bases between the germline ends. This CDR3 has 12 residues. From germline, CDR1 is SGHRS and CDR2 YFSETQ. This chain's CDR3 is CASSVLGNEQFF. DNA for the CDR3: TGCGCCAGCAGCGTTCTAGGGAATGAGCAGTTCTTC.

CDR3 region: CASSLAGGGTEAFF. In nucleotides, the CDR3 is TGTGCCAGCAGCTTAGCGGGAGGCGGCACTGAAGCTTTCTTT. V and J are TRBV7-2 and TRBJ1-1; D unclear. The germline CDR1 and CDR2 sequences are SGHTA and FQGNSA. Between the trimmed V and J ends, which lost 0 bases and 4 bases, there was a span of 9 bases. This CDR3 has 14 amino acids.

This CDR3 is CAWSVGQGAVAFF. CDR3 nucleotide sequence: TGTGCCTGGAGTGTAGGACAGGGGGCTGTGGCTTTCTTT. The chain links TRBV30 to TRBJ1-1; 11 bases are shared with TRBD1. The V and J ends lost 0 bases and 11 bases, in that order; junction bases with no gene match: 5. Germline values: CDR1 GTSNPN, CDR2 SVGIG (reference sequence). There are 13 residues in the CDR3.

The chain couples TRBV5-1 to TRBJ1-2; tentative D call: TRBD1 (5 bases). Trimming cost V 1 base and J 4 bases, with 11 bases left between them. Looked up from germline, CDR1 is SGHRS and CDR2 is YFSETQ. This CDR3 is built from 14 residues. CDR3 bases: TGCGCCAGCAGCTTGATTAGGGGCGGCTATGGCTACACCTTC. Translation: CASSLIRGGYGYTF.

The rearrangement links TRBV29-1 to TRBJ2-5; weak D call: TRBD1 (6 bases). Germline assignment: CDR1 SQVTM and CDR2 ANQGSEA. Trimming shortened V by 4 bases and J by 5 bases, and 17 bases separated the two germline ends. CDR3 length equals 14 residues. CDR3 nucleotides: TGCAGCGTTGGTGGGGGCAGTAATTGGGAGACCCAGTACTTC. It yields the protein CSVGGGSNWETQYF.

V is TRBV5-4 and J is TRBJ1-3, with a weak D call TRBD1 (6 bases). V was trimmed by 3 bases and J by 2 bases, leaving 9 bases between them. This CDR3 is built from 14 residues. CDR1 is SGHNT and CDR2 is YYREEE in the germline V gene (reference sequence). The CDR3 region is CASSSTGPGNTIYF. For the CDR3, the DNA is TGTGCCAGCAGCTCCACAGGGCCTGGAAACACCATATATTTT.

In its sample, this clone was seen a few times. The chain uses TRBV7-6 and TRBJ2-5; possible D gene TRBD2, 6 bases. The germline V gene has CDR1 SGHVS and CDR2 FNYEAQ. Trimming stripped 5 bases from V and 2 bases from J, with 12 bases between. CDR3 length equals 14 residues. The CDR3 loop is CASSNPGEQETQYF. CDR3 nucleotide sequence: TGTGCCAGCAGCAATCCGGGGGAACAAGAGACCCAGTACTTC. Supplemented by reference TRBV7-6 and TRBJ2-5, the full variable domain reads GAGVSQSPRYKVTKRGQDVALRCDPISGHVSLYWYRQALGQGPEFLTYFNYEAQQDKSGLPNDRFSAERPEGSISTLTIQRTEQRDSAMYRCASSNPGEQETQYFGPGTRLLVL.

Only one count was recorded for this clone. This chain uses TRBV29-1 with TRBJ2-5; 7 bases are shared with TRBD1. The CDR3 extends over 12 amino acids. CDR1 SQVTM and CDR2 ANQGSEA come from the germline V gene. Germline trimming cut 8 bases from V and 3 bases from J; bases unmatched to any gene: 6. CDR3: CSSRGTEETQYF. DNA of the CDR3: TGCAGCTCGCGTGGGACAGAAGAGACCCAGTACTTC.

This chain connects TRBV5-1 to TRBJ2-5; the D is unclear. CDR1 is SGHRS and CDR2 is YFSETQ in the germline V gene. Trimming removed 7 bases from V and 5 bases from J, with 15 bases in between. The length of the CDR3 is 13 residues. The CDR3 spells CASVRSLGETQYF. The CDR3 region has the DNA TGCGCCAGCGTCCGGTCCCTCGGGGAGACCCAGTACTTC.

Notes on this clone: Different DNA sequences within this sample yield the same CDR3. V is TRBV5-1 and J is TRBJ2-1; no clear D gene. The CDR3 covers 14 residues. The germline V gene has CDR1 SGHRS and CDR2 YFSETQ. Trimming removed 4 bases at V and 0 bases at J, with 8 bases between. The CDR3, as DNA: TGCGCCAGCAGCGGGCAGTCCTCCTACAATGAGCAGTTCTTC. It yields the protein CASSGQSSYNEQFF.

This clone has just a few counts. V gene TRBV4-1 combines with J gene TRBJ1-4; D remains ambiguous. The germline V and J ends were trimmed by 5 bases and 3 bases, with 13 bases remaining between them. This CDR3 is built from 15 residues. Germline CDR1 and CDR2: MGHRA and YSYEKL. CDR3 in amino acids: CASSSVGIANEKLFF. CDR3 nucleotide sequence: TGCGCCAGCAGCTCTGTCGGAATTGCTAATGAAAAACTGTTTTTT.

In DNA form, the CDR3 reads TGTGCCAGCAGCCAAGGAACGCGGGAGACCCAGTACTTC. It codes for CASSQGTRETQYF. V is TRBV14 and J is TRBJ2-5; D remains unclear. In germline, CDR1 is SGHDN, CDR2 FVKESK. This CDR3 region has 13 residues. V gave up 1 base and J gave up 5 bases, with 8 bases separating them.